The next 5 T cell receptor beta chains were all read from a single sample in a study of shared clonotypes between healthy human individuals. Profiled with immunoSEQ multiplex PCR; TCRdb holds only in-frame clones, not every one. The table records around 480,000 clones, 75% to 80% of them present only once. What was sequenced was PBMCs. These TCRs come from a woman aged 40 to 49 in good health. Some clones in this sample may be carry-over from other donors' samples.

This chain connects TRBV7-8 to TRBJ2-6; D gene unclear. The CDR3 loop spans 15 amino acids. V was trimmed by 5 bases and J by 4 bases, leaving 12 bases between them. CDR1 is SGHVS and CDR2 is FQNEAQ in the germline V gene. This CDR3 is CASSLGRSGANVLTF. CDR3 sequence (DNA): TGTGCCAGCAGCCTCGGACGGTCCGGGGCCAACGTCCTGACTTTC.

In this sample, this clone turned up a few times. The rearrangement links TRBV19 to TRBJ1-1; 8 bases fit TRBD1. Germline V gives CDR1 LNHDA, CDR2 SQIVND (reference sequence). The CDR3 sequence is 14 residues long. V was clipped by 3 bases and J by 8 bases; unmatched bases: 8. The CDR3 spells CASSIAGTGGEAFF. The CDR3 nucleotides are TGTGCCAGTAGTATCGCAGGGACAGGAGGAGAAGCTTTCTTT.

This sequence joins TRBV6-5 and TRBJ1-4, with D possibly TRBD1 on 6 matching bases. Germline V gene sequence: CDR1 MNHEY, CDR2 SVGAGI. The CDR3 length is 16 residues. V was pared by 0 bases and J by 5 bases, with 13 bases between. The CDR3 loop reads CASSYSIPRGNEKLFF. In DNA form, the CDR3 reads TGTGCCAGCAGTTACTCTATACCGAGGGGGAATGAAAAACTGTTTTTT.

J is TRBJ2-5 and V is TRBV2; 7 bases are shared with TRBD2. With V trimmed by 7 bases and J by 3 bases, 11 bases remained unmatched. Per germline, CDR1 SNHLY and CDR2 FYNNEI. The CDR3 covers 15 residues. As DNA, the CDR3 is TGTGCCAGCACCCCCCCCGGACTAGGGGAAGAGACCCAGTACTTC. Its translation is CASTPPGLGEETQYF.

This clone is a singleton in its sample. V is TRBV28 and J is TRBJ2-7; D is perhaps TRBD1 (5 bases). The CDR3 totals 13 residues. The V end was cut by 6 bases, the J end by 0 bases, with 9 bases between. Per germline, CDR1 MDHEN and CDR2 SYDVKM. The CDR3 region has the DNA TGTGCCAGCAGAACGACAGCCTCCTACGAGCAGTACTTC. Translated, it gives CASRTTASYEQYF. Looking up the rest from reference TRBV28 and TRBJ2-7 gives the full variable domain: DVKVTQSSRYLVKRTGEKVFLECVQDMDHENMFWYRQDPGLGLRLIYFSYDVKMKEKGDIPEGYSVSREKKERFSLILESASTNQTSMYLCASRTTASYEQYFGPGTRLTVT.